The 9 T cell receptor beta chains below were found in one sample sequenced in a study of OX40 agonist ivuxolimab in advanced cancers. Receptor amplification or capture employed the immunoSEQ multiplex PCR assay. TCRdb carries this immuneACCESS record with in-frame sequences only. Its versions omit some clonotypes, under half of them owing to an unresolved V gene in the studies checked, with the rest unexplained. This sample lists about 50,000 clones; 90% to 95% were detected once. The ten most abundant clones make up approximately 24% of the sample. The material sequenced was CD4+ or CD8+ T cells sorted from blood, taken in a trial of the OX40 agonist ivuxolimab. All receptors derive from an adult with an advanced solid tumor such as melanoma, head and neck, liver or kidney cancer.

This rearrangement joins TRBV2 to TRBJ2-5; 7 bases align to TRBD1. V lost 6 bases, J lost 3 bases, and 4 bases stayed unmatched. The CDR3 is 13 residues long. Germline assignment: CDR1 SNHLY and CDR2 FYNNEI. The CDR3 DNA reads TGTGCCAGCAGGACAGGGTTAGAAGAGACCCAGTACTTC. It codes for CASRTGLEETQYF.

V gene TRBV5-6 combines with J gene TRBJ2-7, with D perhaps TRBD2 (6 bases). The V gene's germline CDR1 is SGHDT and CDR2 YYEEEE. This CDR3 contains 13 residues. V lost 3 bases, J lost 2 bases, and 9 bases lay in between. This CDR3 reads CASSWGVTYEQYF. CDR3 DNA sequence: TGTGCCAGCAGCTGGGGGGTTACCTACGAGCAGTACTTC.

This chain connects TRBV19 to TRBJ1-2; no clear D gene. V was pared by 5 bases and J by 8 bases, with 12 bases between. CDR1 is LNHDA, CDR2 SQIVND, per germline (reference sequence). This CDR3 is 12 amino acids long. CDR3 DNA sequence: TGTGCCAGTAGTTTAGGGAGAGAAGGCTACACCTTC. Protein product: CASSLGREGYTF.

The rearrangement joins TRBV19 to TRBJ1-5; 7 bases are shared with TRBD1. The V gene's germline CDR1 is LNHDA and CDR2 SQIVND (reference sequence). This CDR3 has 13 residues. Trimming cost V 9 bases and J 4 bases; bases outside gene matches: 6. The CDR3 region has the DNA TGTGCCAGGGGGACAGAACTAAATCAGCCCCAGCATTTT. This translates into CARGTELNQPQHF.

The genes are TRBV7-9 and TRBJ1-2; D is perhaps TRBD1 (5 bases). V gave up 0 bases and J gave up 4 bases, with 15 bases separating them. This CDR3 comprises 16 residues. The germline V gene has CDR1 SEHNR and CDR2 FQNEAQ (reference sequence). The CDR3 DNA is TGTGCCAGCAGCTTAGCGTCGGGGCCCAAGAGCTATGGCTACACCTTC. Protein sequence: CASSLASGPKSYGYTF.

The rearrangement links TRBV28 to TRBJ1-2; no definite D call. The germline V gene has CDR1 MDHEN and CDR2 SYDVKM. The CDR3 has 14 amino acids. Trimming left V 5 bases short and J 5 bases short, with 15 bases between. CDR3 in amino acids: CASSPQEEWYGYTF. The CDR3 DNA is TGTGCCAGCAGTCCCCAGGAGGAGTGGTATGGCTACACCTTC.

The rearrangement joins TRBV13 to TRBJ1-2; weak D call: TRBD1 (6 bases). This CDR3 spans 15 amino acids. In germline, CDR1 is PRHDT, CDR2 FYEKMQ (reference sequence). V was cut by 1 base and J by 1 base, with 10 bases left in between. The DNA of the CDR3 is TGTGCCAGCAGCTTAGTGGGGGCGGGTAACTATGGCTACACCTTC. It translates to CASSLVGAGNYGYTF.

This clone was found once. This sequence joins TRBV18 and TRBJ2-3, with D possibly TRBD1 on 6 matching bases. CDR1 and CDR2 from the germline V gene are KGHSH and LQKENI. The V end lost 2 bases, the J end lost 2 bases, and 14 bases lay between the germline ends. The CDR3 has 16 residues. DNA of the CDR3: TGTGCCAGCTCACCAGTCGGGCAGGGGCCCACAGATACGCAGTATTTT. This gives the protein CASSPVGQGPTDTQYF.

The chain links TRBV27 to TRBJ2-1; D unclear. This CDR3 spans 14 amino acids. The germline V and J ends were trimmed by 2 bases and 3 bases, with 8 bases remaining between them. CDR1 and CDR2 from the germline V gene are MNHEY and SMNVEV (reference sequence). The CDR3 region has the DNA TGTGCCAGCAGTTTAATGGCTAACTACAATGAGCAGTTCTTC. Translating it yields CASSLMANYNEQFF.